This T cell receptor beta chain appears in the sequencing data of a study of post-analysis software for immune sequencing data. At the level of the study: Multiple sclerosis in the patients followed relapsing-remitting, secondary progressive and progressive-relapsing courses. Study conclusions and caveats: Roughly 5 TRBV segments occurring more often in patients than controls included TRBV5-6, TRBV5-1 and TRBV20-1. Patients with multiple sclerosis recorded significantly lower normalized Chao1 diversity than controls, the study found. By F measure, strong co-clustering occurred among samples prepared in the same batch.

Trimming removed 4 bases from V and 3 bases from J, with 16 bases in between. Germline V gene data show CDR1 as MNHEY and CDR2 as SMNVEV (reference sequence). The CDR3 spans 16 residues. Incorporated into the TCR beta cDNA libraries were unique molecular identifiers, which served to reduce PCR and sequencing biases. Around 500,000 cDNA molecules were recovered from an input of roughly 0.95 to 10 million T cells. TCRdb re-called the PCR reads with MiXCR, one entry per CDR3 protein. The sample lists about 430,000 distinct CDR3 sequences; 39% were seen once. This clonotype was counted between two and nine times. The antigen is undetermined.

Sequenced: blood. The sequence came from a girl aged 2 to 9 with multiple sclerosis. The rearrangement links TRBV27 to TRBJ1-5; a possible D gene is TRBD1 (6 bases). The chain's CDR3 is CASSSSGGAINQPQHF. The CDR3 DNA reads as TGTGCCAGCAGTTCCTCGGGGGGGGCTATCAATCAGCCCCAGCATTTT.